The next 3 T cell receptor beta chains were all read from a single sample in a study of cytomegalovirus exposure and HLA in healthy donors. Generated by immunoSEQ multiplex PCR, the TCRdb table keeps only in-frame clones and is missing some. This sample has around 250,000 clones; roughly 90% occur once, and the top ten carry more than 0.35%. Material for sequencing was PBMCs. These receptors were obtained from a woman under 30 in good health and CMV-seronegative.

The CDR3 sequence is CASSVSGDLSYEQYF. The CDR3 DNA reads as TGTGCCAGCAGCGTGAGCGGGGACCTCTCCTACGAGCAGTACTTC. This chain links TRBV9 with TRBJ2-7, with TRBD2 matching over 7 bases. CDR1 and CDR2 from the germline V gene are SGDLS and YYNGEE. The CDR3 extends over 15 amino acids. The ends lost 2 bases at V and 0 bases at J; junction bases unmatched: 5.

The rearrangement joins TRBV29-1 to TRBJ2-1, with TRBD2 matching over 13 bases. Germline values: CDR1 SQVTM, CDR2 ANQGSEA. The CDR3 sequence is 15 residues long. Germline trimming cut 6 bases from V and 3 bases from J; bases unmatched to any gene: 5. CDR3 coding DNA: TGCAGCGTCGGGACTAGCGGGGTAATCTACAATGAGCAGTTCTTC. Amino acid sequence: CSVGTSGVIYNEQFF.

Notes on this clone: A junction end diverges from the germline sequence, so it may reflect a read error. This chain joins TRBV6-6 and TRBJ2-1; 11 bases map to TRBD2. This CDR3 contains 16 residues. Germline V gene lookup returns CDR1 MNHNY and CDR2 SVGAGI (reference sequence). The CDR3 DNA reads as TGTGCCAGCAGATACTATACTAGCGGGGGATACAATGAGCAGTTCTTC. Encoded protein: CASRYYTSGGYNEQFF.